These 2 T cell receptor beta chains were all obtained from the same sample, sequenced in a study of beta chain features in type 1 diabetes. cDNA synthesis used the whole RNA isolate, giving expressed TCRB sequences. The table came from immunoSEQ multiplex PCR; TCRdb's copy has only in-frame clones and leaves some out. The sample contains approximately 43,000 clones, approximately 70% of which appear only once. Findings and limits, study-wide: TCRB CDR3s from Type 1 diabetes patients were moderately but significantly shorter in all four CD4+ subsets.

The antigens of these receptors remain unknown. Sequenced input: Tregs from blood. The receptors shown here come from a young man with type 1 diabetes. Some clones in this sample may be carry-over from other donors' samples.

The rearrangement links TRBV6-5 to TRBJ1-2; D possibly corresponds to TRBD1 (5 bases). Trimming pared 5 bases from V and 4 bases from J, leaving 11 bases between. The germline V gene encodes CDR1 MNHEY and CDR2 SVGAGI. CDR3 length: 13 residues. CDR3 sequence: CASSLGGGYGYTF. The CDR3 nucleotides read TGTGCCAGCAGTCTTGGGGGGGGCTATGGCTACACCTTC.

The V and J genes are TRBV29-1 and TRBJ2-7, with D perhaps matching TRBD2 (6 bases). Germline V CDR1 and CDR2: SQVTM, ANQGSEA. CDR3 size: 11 residues. V lost 7 bases to trimming and J lost 5 bases, with 12 bases between them. CDR3 sequence (DNA): TGCAGCGCCAAGGGAGGAGACGAGCAGTACTTC. Translating it yields CSAKGGDEQYF.